This T cell receptor (beta chain) was sequenced during a study of OX40 agonist ivuxolimab in advanced cancers. The V end was cut by 5 bases, the J end by 6 bases, with 16 bases between. The germline gives CDR1 MNHNS, CDR2 SASEGT. The CDR3 is made up of 15 amino acids. TCRdb's table, derived via immunoSEQ multiplex PCR, lists solely in-frame clones and lacks some. The data contain tens of thousands of clones, about 87% of them seen just once; the ten biggest clones take up about 4.1%. This chain connects TRBV6-1 to TRBJ2-2, with a weak D call TRBD1 (6 bases). The origin of this receptor is an adult with an advanced solid tumor such as melanoma, head and neck, liver or kidney cancer. The sample here was CD4+ or CD8+ T cells sorted from blood, taken in a trial of the OX40 agonist ivuxolimab. The CDR3 is CASSTSSDRAGELFF. CDR3 sequence (DNA): TGTGCCAGCAGTACAAGTTCGGACAGAGCCGGGGAGCTGTTTTTT.